This T cell receptor beta chain was obtained from a study of beta chain features in type 1 diabetes. Study-wide results and limits: When Type 1 diabetes patients were examined, their TCRB CDR3s proved moderately but significantly shorter in all four CD4+ subsets.

V lost 7 bases and J lost 8, with 20 bases in between. CDR1 and CDR2 (germline): MNHNS, SASEGT. The CDR3 covers 14 residues. A note on this clone: Its specificity is unknown.

Since all of the isolated RNA was reverse transcribed, expressed TCRB transcripts were what got sequenced. Generated by immunoSEQ multiplex PCR, the TCRdb table keeps only in-frame clones and is missing some. The sample yields about 340,000 clones, 7% to 10% seen once. This receptor was identified in a man aged 25-45 years with type 1 diabetes. Sequenced input: central memory CD4+ T cells from blood. The rearrangement links TRBV6-1 to TRBJ1-2, with D tentatively TRBD1 (5 bases). The CDR3 coding sequence is TGTGCCAGCAACTCGGGGCAGGGAAGGGAAGGCTACACCTTC. Translating gives CASNSGQGREGYTF.